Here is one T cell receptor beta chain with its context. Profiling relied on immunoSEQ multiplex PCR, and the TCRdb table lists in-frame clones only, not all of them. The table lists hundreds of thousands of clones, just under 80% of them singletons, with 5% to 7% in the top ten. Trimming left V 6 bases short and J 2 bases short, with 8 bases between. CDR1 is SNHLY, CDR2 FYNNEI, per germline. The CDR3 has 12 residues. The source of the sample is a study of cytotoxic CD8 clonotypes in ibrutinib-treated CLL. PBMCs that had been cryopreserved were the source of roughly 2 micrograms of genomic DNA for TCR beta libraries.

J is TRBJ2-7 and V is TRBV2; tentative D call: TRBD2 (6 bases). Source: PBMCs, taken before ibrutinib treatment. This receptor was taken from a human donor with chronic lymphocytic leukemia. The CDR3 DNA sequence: TGTGCCAGCAGCCCTAGCGCCTACGAGCAGTACTTC. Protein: CASSPSAYEQYF.